The 21 T cell receptor beta chains given below trace back to one sample, sequenced in a study of vaccination effects on CD4 cells after COVID-19. Having been cultured for approximately ten days, the cells underwent CD4+ T cell isolation. No antigen has been assigned to these receptors. Clones were sequenced by immunoSEQ multiplex PCR, and TCRdb holds only the in-frame ones, with some missing. The profile shows more than 45,000 clones, about three quarters of them singletons. The material sequenced was CD4+ T cells from PBMCs cultured without peptide, taken before COVID-19 vaccination. These receptors originate from a human donor who had a prior SARS-CoV-2 infection.

In this sample, this clone turned up a few times. This chain joins TRBV11-2 and TRBJ2-1; 9 positions match TRBD1. V gave up 5 bases and J gave up 2 bases; unmatched junction bases: 7. CDR1 is SGHAT and CDR2 is FQNNGV in the germline V gene. The CDR3 covers 16 residues. CDR3 loop: CASSPPGTGPYNEQFF. Written as DNA, the CDR3 is TGTGCCAGCAGCCCACCCGGGACAGGGCCCTACAATGAGCAGTTCTTC.

The chain has TRBV20-1 and TRBJ2-1, with D perhaps matching TRBD2 (5 bases). The CDR3 runs 13 residues. Trimming left V 3 bases short and J 4 bases short, with 10 bases between. CDR1 and CDR2 (germline): DFQATT, SNEGSKA (reference sequence). CDR3 sequence: CSASPSWYNEQFF. As DNA, the CDR3 is TGCAGTGCTAGTCCTAGCTGGTACAATGAGCAGTTCTTC.

The chain couples TRBV10-2 to TRBJ2-1; TRBD2 agrees at 8 bases. V gave up 3 bases and J gave up 5 bases; unmatched junction bases: 6. The CDR3 is 15 residues long. Germline V gene data show CDR1 as WSHSY and CDR2 as SAAADI. The CDR3, as DNA: TGCGCCAGCAGTGACGTTGCGGGAGGAAACAATGAGCAGTTCTTC. Its protein is CASSDVAGGNNEQFF.

This clone was seen a single time. The J gene is TRBJ2-7, the V gene TRBV11-2; D remains unclear. CDR1 is SGHAT and CDR2 is FQNNGV in the germline V gene. The CDR3 totals 14 residues. The V end lost 0 bases, the J end lost 2 bases, and 8 bases lay between the germline ends. This CDR3 reads CASSLDGPPYEQYF. In DNA form, the CDR3 reads TGTGCCAGCAGCTTAGATGGGCCGCCCTACGAGCAGTACTTC.

The V gene is TRBV19, the J gene TRBJ2-5, with 7 bases fitting TRBD1. Germline CDR1 LNHDA, CDR2 SQIVND (reference sequence). Losses at the gene ends were 5 bases for V and 5 bases for J; bases not matched to a gene: 5. The CDR3 sequence is 13 residues long. The CDR3 region is CASSRGGEETQYF. As DNA, the CDR3 is TGTGCCAGTAGTCGAGGGGGCGAGGAGACCCAGTACTTC.

CDR3 coding DNA: TGTGCCAGTAGTATAGCGGCCGGAGGGGAGCTGTTTTTT. Residues: CASSIAAGGELFF. The chain employs TRBV19 and TRBJ2-2; D is unresolved. V lost 1 base and J 8 bases, leaving 8 bases between the germline ends. The germline CDR1 and CDR2 sequences are LNHDA and SQIVND (reference sequence). There are 13 residues in the CDR3.

The V and J genes are TRBV21-1 and TRBJ2-5; the table's D gene call, TRBD2, was not cross checked with the DNA. TRBV21-1 is deemed a pseudogene. The CDR3 extends over 18 amino acids. The CDR3 DNA reads TGTGCCAGCAGCGGGGGACTAGCGGGAGCGAGTATCCAAGAGACCCAGTACTTC. Amino acid sequence: CASSGGLAGASIQETQYF.

This sequence joins TRBV4-2 and TRBJ2-5, with 13 bases identical to TRBD2. J gave up 2 bases and V 5 bases, and 2 bases lay outside the gene matches. Germline lookup yields CDR1 LGHNA and CDR2 YNFKEQ. CDR3 length: 15 residues. The CDR3 sequence: CASSTGLAGQETQYF. DNA of the CDR3: TGTGCCAGCAGCACGGGACTAGCGGGACAAGAGACCCAGTACTTC.

This clone was seen a few times. The V gene is TRBV18, the J gene TRBJ2-7; the D gene is possibly TRBD2 (5 bases). The germline gives CDR1 KGHSH, CDR2 LQKENI. Deletions cut 5 bases from V and 0 bases from J, with 8 bases between. The CDR3 totals 13 residues. This CDR3 is CASSSGGSYEQYF. DNA of the CDR3: TGTGCCAGCTCAAGCGGCGGCTCCTACGAGCAGTACTTC.

The V and J genes are TRBV14 and TRBJ1-2; D is ambiguous. Germline V lookup: CDR1 SGHDN, CDR2 FVKESK. Trimming removed 1 base at V and 2 bases at J, with 11 bases between. This CDR3 spans 15 amino acids. The CDR3 DNA sequence: TGTGCCAGCAGCCAAGTGATGGGCTGGAACTATGGCTACACCTTC. Protein sequence: CASSQVMGWNYGYTF.

This clone was recorded once. The chain links TRBV5-4 to TRBJ2-1; 11 bases are shared with TRBD1. V gave up 4 bases and J gave up 7 bases; unmatched junction bases: 10. The CDR3 totals 16 residues. Germline V lookup: CDR1 SGHNT, CDR2 YYREEE (reference sequence). Here the CDR3 DNA reads TGTGCCAGCAGCCGGGGTGGGACAGGGGGTGTAAATGAGCAGTTCTTC. It is translated as CASSRGGTGGVNEQFF.

This clone was recorded only once. This chain links TRBV24-1 with TRBJ2-6; D gene ambiguous. The germline V and J ends were trimmed by 6 bases and 0 bases, with 11 bases remaining between them. The germline gives CDR1 KGHDR, CDR2 SFDVKD. The CDR3 runs to 16 residues. CDR3 protein: CATSPGRYSGANVLTF. As DNA, the CDR3 is TGTGCCACCAGTCCTGGTCGCTACTCTGGGGCCAACGTCCTGACTTTC.

CDR3 in amino acids: CASSPQVAKNIQYF. The CDR3, as DNA: TGTGCCAGTAGTCCCCAGGTCGCCAAAAACATTCAGTACTTC. The V and J genes are TRBV19 and TRBJ2-4; D is uncertain. V was cut by 5 bases and J by 1 base, with 9 bases left in between. Germline CDR1 is LNHDA and CDR2 is SQIVND (reference sequence). The CDR3 has 14 amino acids. Full variable domain (missing parts from reference TRBV19 and TRBJ2-4): DGGITQSPKYLFRKEGQNVTLSCEQNLNHDAMYWYRQDPGQGLRLIYYSQIVNDFQKGDIAEGYSVSREKKESFPLTVTSAQKNPTAFYLCASSPQVAKNIQYFGAGTRLSVL.

The chain is built from TRBV6-5 and TRBJ2-7; 8 positions agree with TRBD1. CDR3 length equals 12 residues. V lost 6 bases and J lost 12; bases outside the gene matches: 10. CDR1 MNHEY and CDR2 SVGAGI come from the germline V gene. This chain's CDR3 is CASSPGQGRLYF. CDR3 DNA: TGTGCCAGCAGCCCAGGACAGGGTCGCCTGTACTTC.

This chain links TRBV30 with TRBJ2-2; D gene ambiguous. In germline, CDR1 is GTSNPN, CDR2 SVGIG (reference sequence). This CDR3 has 15 residues. With 2 bases removed from V and 6 bases from J, the gap between germline ends came to 16 bases. The CDR3 region is CAWSTPEGIPGELFF. Written as DNA, the CDR3 is TGTGCCTGGAGTACACCTGAAGGGATTCCCGGGGAGCTGTTTTTT.

This clone was detected only once. CDR3 sequence reads: CASSPQGHVYGYTF. The CDR3 DNA sequence: TGTGCCAGCAGCCCACAGGGTCACGTCTATGGCTACACCTTC. V usage is TRBV7-2 and J usage is TRBJ1-2; maybe TRBD1 (6 bases). CDR1 SGHTA and CDR2 FQGNSA come from the germline V gene. The V gene lost 5 bases and the J gene lost 4 bases, with 14 bases spanning the gap. CDR3 length equals 14 residues.

The chain has TRBV24-1 and TRBJ2-5; 8 nucleotides match TRBD2. Germline lookup yields CDR1 KGHDR and CDR2 SFDVKD. Trimming cost V 3 bases and J 5 bases; bases outside gene matches: 10. The CDR3 sequence is 16 residues long. CDR3 nucleotides: TGTGCCACCAGTGATGTAATAGCGGGAAAGGCGGAGACCCAGTACTTC. Its protein is CATSDVIAGKAETQYF.

This sequence joins TRBV3-1 (or the pseudogene TRBV3-2) and TRBJ1-2, with 7 nucleotides matching TRBD1. There are 16 residues in the CDR3. V shed 2 bases, J shed 2 bases, and the junction held 8 bases outside the gene matches. Germline V gene sequence: CDR1 LGHDT, CDR2 YNNKEL (reference sequence). The CDR3: CASSQWTMTGNYGYTF. The CDR3 DNA reads TGTGCCAGCAGCCAATGGACCATGACAGGGAACTATGGCTACACCTTC.

The chain combines TRBV2 with TRBJ2-1, with 12 bases aligning to TRBD2. This CDR3 region has 16 residues. Per the germline V gene, CDR1 is SNHLY and CDR2 is FYNNEI. The J segment lost 10 bases and the V segment lost 5 bases, leaving 12 bases of the junction unmatched. CDR3 protein: CASSQTRLAGAGEQFF. CDR3 nucleotides: TGTGCCAGCAGTCAAACCCGACTAGCGGGAGCAGGGGAGCAGTTCTTC.

The V gene is TRBV7-6, the J gene TRBJ2-7; D possibly corresponds to TRBD2 (7 bases). The germline V gene encodes CDR1 SGHVS and CDR2 FNYEAQ. The CDR3 loop spans 15 amino acids. V lost 0 bases and J 6 bases, leaving 15 bases between the germline ends. DNA for the CDR3: TGTGCCAGCAGCTTAGCTTCGGGGGGCTACGGCGAGCAGTACTTC. Translated: CASSLASGGYGEQYF.

The chain is built from TRBV3-1 (or the pseudogene TRBV3-2) and TRBJ1-6; possibly TRBD1 for D (5 bases). V was trimmed by 0 bases and J by 10 bases, leaving 7 bases between them. Per the germline V gene, CDR1 is LGHDT and CDR2 is YNNKEL (reference sequence). The CDR3 contains 13 residues. DNA of the CDR3: TGTGCCAGCAGCCAAGAGGGACGATCACCCCTCCACTTT. It is translated as CASSQEGRSPLHF.